This passage covers 21 T cell receptor beta chains from one sample sequenced in a study of monozygotic twins with inflammatory bowel disease. TCRdb reprocessed the 5' RACE reads, with one entry per CDR3 protein and no DNA. Seen in this sample are some 440,000 distinct CDR3 sequences; the ten most common clones hold about 2.6%. Material for sequencing was blood. Every receptor here comes from a human donor with ulcerative colitis or Crohn's disease, or a healthy co-twin of an affected twin (not recorded which).

The chain has TRBV5-5 and TRBJ1-5; TCRdb's D call of TRBD1 is untestable without DNA. The CDR3 extends over 16 amino acids. Germline V lookup: CDR1 SGHKS, CDR2 YYEKEE (reference sequence). CDR3 protein: CASSLRSSGGNQPQHF.

V usage is TRBV2 and J usage is TRBJ1-2. Germline V gives CDR1 SNHLY, CDR2 FYNNEI. The length of the CDR3 is 13 residues. The chain's CDR3 is CASSGVADYGYTF. Full variable domain (missing parts from reference TRBV2 and TRBJ1-2): EPEVTQTPSHQVTQMGQEVILRCVPISNHLYFYWYRQILGQKVEFLVSFYNNEISEKSEIFDDQFSVERPDGSNFTLKIRSTKLEDSAMYFCASSGVADYGYTFGSGTRLTVV.

V usage is TRBV5-1 and J usage is TRBJ2-3; TCRdb's assignment of TRBD2 cannot be checked, as there is no DNA. The CDR3 totals 14 residues. Looked up from germline, CDR1 is SGHRS and CDR2 is YFSETQ. The CDR3 spells CASLPGPSTDTQYF.

V gene TRBV29-1 combines with J gene TRBJ2-2; there is no DNA to check the TCRdb D call of TRBD1. This CDR3 contains 14 residues. CDR1 is SQVTM, CDR2 ANQGSEA, per germline. CDR3 sequence reads: CSAARTGGTGELFF.

V is TRBV6-2 or TRBV6-3 and J is TRBJ1-2. In germline, CDR1 is MNHEY, CDR2 SVGEGT. CDR3 size: 14 residues. Here the CDR3 reads CASSDGPSLYGYTF.

J is TRBJ2-1 and V is TRBV12-3 or TRBV12-4; with no DNA, the TCRdb D assignment of TRBD1 cannot be verified. The CDR3 runs 15 residues. CDR3 in amino acids: CASSLEPTAYNEQFF.

The chain carries TRBV20-1 and TRBJ1-4; TCRdb gives TRBD1 as the D gene, but with no DNA this cannot be confirmed. CDR3 length: 14 residues. Germline values: CDR1 DFQATT, CDR2 SNEGSKA (reference sequence). CDR3 amino acids: CSARKEGEYEKLFF.

V usage is TRBV7-9 and J usage is TRBJ1-2. Germline V lookup: CDR1 SEHNR, CDR2 FQNEAQ (reference sequence). CDR3 length: 13 amino acids. CDR3 in amino acids: CASSQGWIDGYTF.

The chain recombines TRBV11-1 with TRBJ2-4; with no DNA, the TCRdb D assignment of TRBD2 cannot be verified. The CDR3 is 19 residues long. CDR1 SGHAT and CDR2 FQDESV come from the germline V gene (reference sequence). The CDR3 loop reads CASSPFGTSGGVAKNIQYF.

V is TRBV6-5 and J is TRBJ2-1; TCRdb lists TRBD2, though no DNA is available to test this call. CDR1 and CDR2 from the germline V gene are MNHEY and SVGAGI. This CDR3 is 19 amino acids long. The chain's CDR3 is CASSYLGIGYGARFGEQFF.

J is TRBJ2-3 and V is TRBV4-2. CDR3 length: 15 residues. CDR1 and CDR2 from the germline V gene are LGHNA and YNFKEQ. This chain's CDR3 is CASSLAMGSTDTQYF.

The genes are TRBV3-1 and TRBJ2-3; TCRdb returns TRBD1, unconfirmable since there is no DNA. The CDR3 runs 15 residues. Germline V gives CDR1 LGHDT, CDR2 YNNKEL (reference sequence). The CDR3 sequence: CASRGRGQGIDTQYF.

The chain links TRBV10-3 to TRBJ1-2; TCRdb's D call, TRBD1, is unchecked because there is no DNA. Germline V gives CDR1 ENHRY, CDR2 SYGVKD. The CDR3 is 13 residues long. The CDR3: CAINDDAPGGYTF.

The chain couples TRBV3-1 to TRBJ1-1; absent DNA, TCRdb's TRBD1 call cannot be checked. CDR3 length equals 14 residues. CDR1 LGHDT and CDR2 YNNKEL come from the germline V gene (reference sequence). CDR3 sequence reads: CASSQETRDTEAFF.

V gene TRBV12-3 or TRBV12-4 combines with J gene TRBJ2-2; absent DNA, TCRdb's TRBD2 call cannot be checked. The CDR3 is 15 amino acids. CDR3 residues: CASRLAGGGTGELFF.

The chain joins TRBV5-4 to TRBJ2-2; without DNA, the TCRdb call of TRBD2 cannot be checked. CDR3 length equals 17 residues. Germline loops: CDR1 SGHNT, CDR2 YYREEE (reference sequence). CDR3 in amino acids: CASASGLAAWGTGELFF.

This chain joins TRBV9 and TRBJ2-5. The CDR3 consists of 13 residues. Germline V gene sequence: CDR1 SGDLS, CDR2 YYNGEE. The CDR3 region is CASSVVGQETQYF.

The rearrangement links TRBV5-6 to TRBJ1-1. The CDR3 totals 17 residues. Germline values: CDR1 SGHDT, CDR2 YYEEEE. Here the CDR3 reads CASSPLGLRSMNTEAFF.

The CDR3 sequence: CASQGPGGTGELFF. The gene calls are TRBV6-2 or TRBV6-3 and TRBJ2-2; TCRdb returns TRBD1, unconfirmable since there is no DNA. Germline V CDR1 and CDR2: MNHEY, SVGEGT. The CDR3 sequence is 14 residues long.

The chain's CDR3 is CASRDGTATASYEQYF. This sequence joins TRBV5-6 and TRBJ2-7; TCRdb names TRBD2, which stays unverified in the absence of DNA. The CDR3 runs to 16 residues. The germline gives CDR1 SGHDT, CDR2 YYEEEE. The complete variable domain, with remaining parts taken from reference TRBV5-6 and TRBJ2-7, reads DAGVTQSPTHLIKTRGQQVTLRCSPKSGHDTVSWYQQALGQGPQFIFQYYEEEERQRGNFPDRFSGHQFPNYSSELNVNALLLGDSALYLCASRDGTATASYEQYFGPGTRLTVT.

V usage is TRBV20-1 and J usage is TRBJ2-1; TCRdb's D call of TRBD2 is untestable without DNA. Germline V CDR1 and CDR2: DFQATT, SNEGSKA (reference sequence). The CDR3 is 14 amino acids. This CDR3 is CSARPAGTYNEQFF.